Here is one T cell receptor (beta chain) with its context. What it binds is not known. Noted time point: newly diagnosed, previously untreated cHL patient sample. Magnetic negative selection served to purify CD4+ T cells out of PBMCs that had been thawed. The authors compared against newly diagnosed, untreated classical Hodgkin lymphoma PBMCs. The data belong to a study of PD-1 blockade in classical Hodgkin lymphoma. Assay: immunoSEQ multiplex PCR; the TCRdb copy retains only in-frame clones and omits some. The sample shows about 35,000 clones, 85% to 90% of them seen only once. CDR1 is KGHSH, CDR2 LQKENI, per germline. CDR3 length equals 13 residues. Trimming pared 3 bases from V and 4 bases from J, leaving 9 bases between. Study findings and constraints: As was reported, newly diagnosed patients showed lower baseline TCR diversity than healthy donors did.

The V call is TRBV18, the J call TRBJ1-2, with no clear D. This clonotype originated in a human donor with classical Hodgkin lymphoma. The sequencing input was CD4+ T cells from blood. In DNA form, the CDR3 reads TGTGCCAGCTCACCTTCAGGCAGCTATGGCTACACCTTC. Translation: CASSPSGSYGYTF.